Listed below are T cell receptor beta chains from one sample, sequenced in a study of glioma-infiltrating T cells after dendritic cell vaccination. Libraries were prepared by immunoSEQ multiplex PCR; TCRdb keeps only in-frame clonotypes and omits some of them. The repertoire holds tens of thousands of clones, over 75% seen once, with under 3% in the top ten. The sequencing here drew on blood, taken before dendritic cell vaccination. These receptors were collected from a human donor with glioblastoma. Both conserved end residues are part of each CDR3. The D gene is left open where the match is weak. A row's size may be missing; if present it is once, few, many or a size class.

- TRBJ1-2 - TRBV4-3 CASSQEGRVVGYTF TGCGCCAGCAGCCAAGAGGGCAGGGTGGTTGGCTACACCTTC
- TRBJ2-7 TRBD1 TRBV29-1 CSGGTGLDEQYF TGCAGCGGTGGGACAGGGCTCGACGAGCAGTACTTC
- TRBJ2-5 TRBD2 TRBV25-1 CASSEFAGGPETQYF TGTGCCAGCAGTGAATTTGCGGGGGGGCCAGAGACCCAGTACTTC
- TRBJ1-3 TRBD1 TRBV5-1 CASSPGQGISGNTIYF TGCGCCAGCAGCCCAGGACAGGGAATTTCTGGAAACACCATATATTTT
- TRBJ2-7 TRBD1 TRBV5-5 CASSPRGREQYF TGTGCCAGCAGCCCAAGGGGGCGCGAGCAGTACTTC
few TRBJ2-7 TRBD2 TRBV6-1 CASSPGTSGSYEQYF TGTGCCAGCAGTCCCGGGACTAGCGGTTCCTACGAGCAGTACTTC
- TRBJ2-5 - TRBV5-6 CASSLGRVTYQETQYF TGTGCCAGCAGCTTGGGGCGGGTTACCTATCAAGAGACCCAGTACTTC
once TRBJ1-1 - TRBV5-1 CASRPGTFFMNTEAFF TGCGCCAGCAGGCCGGGGACTTTTTTCATGAACACTGAAGCTTTCTTT
- TRBJ2-1 TRBD2 TRBV27 CASSLSASGSYNEQFF TGTGCCAGCAGTTTATCAGCTAGCGGGTCCTACAATGAGCAGTTCTTC
once TRBJ2-5 - TRBV4-1 CASSQDRGGETQYF TGCGCCAGCAGCCAAGACCGCGGTGGAGAGACCCAGTACTTC
- TRBJ1-2 - TRBV9 CASSVGSGFDYGYTF TGTGCCAGCAGCGTAGGGTCCGGGTTTGACTATGGCTACACCTTC
- TRBJ1-2 TRBD1 TRBV9 CASSAWDRGNYGYTF TGTGCCAGCAGCGCTTGGGACAGGGGGAACTATGGCTACACCTTC
- TRBJ2-7 TRBD2 TRBV7-9 CASSYPTSSGPSYEQYF TGTGCCAGCAGCTACCCCACCTCTAGCGGGCCTTCTTACGAGCAGTACTTC
- TRBJ2-2 TRBD1 TRBV9 CASSAGGSGELFF TGTGCCAGCAGCGCAGGGGGCAGCGGGGAGCTGTTTTTT
- TRBJ2-1 - TRBV2 CASRDTHNEQFF TGTGCCAGCCGGGACACTCACAATGAGCAGTTCTTC
- TRBJ2-3 TRBD2 TRBV7-2 CASRLAGAADTQYF TGTGCCAGCAGACTAGCGGGTGCAGCAGATACGCAGTATTTT
- TRBJ1-3 - TRBV27 CASSFRGTLSGNTIYF TGTGCCAGCAGTTTCAGGGGAACCCTCTCTGGAAACACCATATATTTT
- TRBJ2-1 - TRBV7-9 CASSPERASGNEQFF TGTGCCAGCAGCCCCGAGAGGGCCTCTGGGAATGAGCAGTTCTTC
- TRBJ2-3 TRBD1 TRBV9 CASSTDRVDTQYF TGTGCCAGCAGCACGGACAGGGTAGATACGCAGTATTTT
- TRBJ2-5 TRBD2 TRBV6-4 CASSGLAGVTRKTQYF TGTGCCAGCAGTGGACTAGCGGGGGTGACCCGAAAGACCCAGTACTTC
- TRBJ2-7 - TRBV2 CASSGRQKGGEQYF TGTGCCAGCAGCGGTCGCCAAAAGGGGGGGGAGCAGTACTTC
- TRBJ2-7 TRBD1 TRBV2 CASSLGTGGSYEQYF TGTGCCAGCAGCCTTGGGACAGGGGGGTCCTACGAGCAGTACTTC
- TRBJ2-3 TRBD2 TRBV7-2 CASSWLAGYTDTQYF TGTGCCAGCAGCTGGCTAGCGGGTTACACAGATACGCAGTATTTT
- TRBJ2-2 TRBD1 TRBV10-3 CAISESGGQANTGELFF TGTGCCATCAGTGAGTCTGGGGGACAGGCAAACACCGGGGAGCTGTTTTTT
- TRBJ2-3 TRBD2 TRBV5-4 CASSSSGRGSDTQYF TGTGCCAGCAGCTCCAGCGGGAGAGGGTCAGATACGCAGTATTTT
- TRBJ1-3 - TRBV18 CASSPEVYGNTIYF TGTGCCAGCTCACCAGAGGTATACGGAAACACCATATATTTT
- TRBJ2-3 - TRBV6-1 CASSEWAGTTDTQYF TGTGCCAGCAGTGAATGGGCAGGTACCACAGATACGCAGTATTTT
- TRBJ2-6 - TRBV6-5 CASSILAPGANVLTF TGTGCCAGCAGCATTCTAGCGCCCGGGGCCAACGTCCTGACTTTC
- TRBJ1-1 - TRBV7-9 CASSQDGGVTEAFF TGTGCCAGCAGCCAGGACGGAGGCGTCACTGAAGCTTTCTTT
few TRBJ1-4 TRBD1 TRBV2 CASTGQGSAYEKLFF TGTGCCAGCACTGGACAGGGATCGGCCTACGAAAAACTGTTTTTT
- TRBJ1-1 - TRBV9 CASSVVQPGLVTEAFF TGTGCCAGCAGCGTAGTACAACCGGGACTAGTCACTGAAGCTTTCTTT
- TRBJ2-1 TRBD2 TRBV7-6 CASSPHLREGLLDEQFF TGTGCCAGCAGCCCACATCTGCGGGAGGGCCTCCTCGATGAGCAGTTCTTC
- TRBJ1-4 - TRBV4-1 CASSQQGRTNEKLFF TGCGCCAGCAGCCAGCAGGGGCGTACTAATGAAAAACTGTTTTTT
- TRBJ2-2 - TRBV5-6 CASSPDRGELFF TGTGCCAGCAGCCCTGACAGGGGGGAGCTGTTTTTT
- TRBJ1-5 - TRBV2 CASSESSHQPQHF TGTGCCAGCAGTGAGTCGTCCCATCAGCCCCAGCATTTT
- TRBJ1-1 TRBD1 TRBV27 CASTPDRGRGEAFF TGTGCCAGCACACCAGACAGGGGAAGGGGTGAAGCTTTCTTT
- TRBJ1-1 - TRBV12-5 CATHRQSISMNTEAFF TGTGCTACCCACAGACAGTCTATAAGCATGAACACTGAAGCTTTCTTT
- TRBJ2-7 - TRBV11-3 CASSLDLTGEQYF TGTGCCAGCAGCTTAGATCTTACAGGAGAGCAGTACTTC
- TRBJ2-1 - TRBV5-1 CASSLEPGDYNEQFF TGCGCCAGCAGCTTGGAGCCCGGGGACTACAATGAGCAGTTCTTC
once TRBJ1-6 - TRBV27 CASSADRQPLHF TGTGCCAGCAGTGCAGACAGGCAACCCCTCCACTTT
- TRBJ2-1 - TRBV6-6 CASRGPSYNEQFF TGTGCCAGTCGAGGGCCCTCCTACAATGAGCAGTTCTTC